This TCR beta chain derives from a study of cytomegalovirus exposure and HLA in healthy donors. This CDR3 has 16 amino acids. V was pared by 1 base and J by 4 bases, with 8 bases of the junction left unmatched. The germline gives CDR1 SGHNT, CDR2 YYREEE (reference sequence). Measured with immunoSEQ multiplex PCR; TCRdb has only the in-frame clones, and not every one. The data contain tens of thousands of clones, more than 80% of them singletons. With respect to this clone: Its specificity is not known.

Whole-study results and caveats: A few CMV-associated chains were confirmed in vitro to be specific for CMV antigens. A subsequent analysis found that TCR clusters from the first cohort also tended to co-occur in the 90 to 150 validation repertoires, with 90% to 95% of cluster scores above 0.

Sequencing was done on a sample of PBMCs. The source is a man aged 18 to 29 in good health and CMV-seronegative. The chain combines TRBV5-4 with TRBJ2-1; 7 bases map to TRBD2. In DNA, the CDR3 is TGTGCCAGCAGCTTGCCGCCGGGACTACAATACAATGAGCAGTTCTTC. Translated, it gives CASSLPPGLQYNEQFF.